The rows below give T cell receptor beta chains drawn from one sample of a study of human versus mouse CDR3 diversity and MHC coevolution. Sequencing used immunoSEQ multiplex PCR; TCRdb keeps in-frame clones, though not all of them. The sample lists about 80,000 clones, around 93% occurring once. Sequencing was carried out using naive CD4+ T cells from blood. The source is a person aged 30-69 years in good health. Each CDR3 is given with its conserved first and last residue.

V gene	J gene	CDR3 protein
TRBV27	NA	CASRRTSESHEQYF
TRBV5-1	TRBJ2-2	CASSFRTANTGELFF
TRBV19	TRBJ1-5	CASRDGVRDQPQHF
TRBV5-4	TRBJ2-1	CASSLPRTSGGHNEQFF
TRBV28	TRBJ2-1	CASSSRDGQFF
TRBV19	TRBJ2-2	CASSVGTGAFGELFF
TRBV5-4	TRBJ1-2	CASSPPTGNNGYTF
TRBV4-2	TRBJ2-3	CASSQEPPSGSTRPDTQYF
TRBV19	TRBJ2-1	CASSIVPGSSYNEQFF
TRBV10-3	TRBJ2-2	CAIRQGLNTGELFF
TRBV10-1	TRBJ1-2	CASEGQGPYGYTF
TRBV5-6	TRBJ2-1	CASSFQVGALRSQNEQFF
TRBV7-6	TRBJ1-4	CASSTTGELFF
TRBV7-9	TRBJ2-7	CASSIAGGSHEQYF
TRBV7-3	TRBJ2-3	CASSPSGGGWDTQYF
TRBV5-1	TRBJ2-2	CASSPPRQGYTGELFF
TRBV6-6	TRBJ1-5	CASNPWEGHQPQHF
TRBV7-9	TRBJ1-1	CASSPTRQGANEAFF
TRBV18	TRBJ2-7	CASSPPSGDEQYF
TRBV2	TRBJ1-1	CASRRGGTTEAFF
TRBV7-7	TRBJ1-3	CASSPFRRGISGNTIYF
TRBV5-4	TRBJ2-1	CASSLDPRGGSSYNEQFF
TRBV29-1	TRBJ2-7	CSVGPRGSEQYF
TRBV4-3	TRBJ2-4	CASSQDFLAPGIQYF